This T cell receptor (beta chain) is from a study of CD8 T cells in Susac syndrome. High-throughput TCR beta sequencing covered peripheral CD8+ and CD4+ T cells. Random hexamers served to reverse transcribe roughly 0.45 to 1 ug RNA. A multiplex approach, immunoSEQ multiplex PCR, amplified TCR beta CDR3 across 54 Vbeta and 13 Jbeta. TCRdb redid the calling of the immunoSEQ multiplex PCR reads with MiXCR, one entry per CDR3 protein. The sample has a few hundred thousand distinct CDR3 sequences, around 95% seen once. Trimming removed 6 bases from V and 10 bases from J; junction bases left unmatched: 15. Looked up from germline, CDR1 is DFQATT and CDR2 is SNEGSKA (reference sequence). There are 14 residues in the CDR3.

This clonotype was obtained from a human donor with multiple sclerosis. The chain joins TRBV20-1 to TRBJ2-1; TRBD1 matches at 7 bases. The sequenced sample consisted of CD4+ T cells from PBMCs. The CDR3 is CSAQTLTGSSEQFF. The CDR3 DNA reads TGCAGTGCGCAAACCCTGACAGGGTCGTCGGAGCAGTTCTTC.